This T cell receptor (beta chain) emerged from a study of T cell repertoires in cytomegalovirus infection. Study-wide points: Dominant in the ex vivo response were TCR beta clonotypes restricted by HLA-C and specific for CMV.

Each CDR3 protein is one row after TCRdb ran MiXCR on the reads. The repertoire holds 150,000 or so distinct CDR3 sequences, roughly a quarter seen once, with roughly 9.7% in the top ten. This clonotype has ten or more counts. Its antigen is currently unknown. Sequenced sample: PBMCs. The clonotype was recovered from a human donor in good health (CMV status not recorded). Some clones in this sample may be carry-over from other donors' samples.

As DNA, the CDR3 is TGTGCCAGCAGCTTAGTTTCTGACGGGGAGCTGTTTTTT. The encoded protein is CASSLVSDGELFF. V usage is TRBV7-8 and J usage is TRBJ2-2; no clear D gene. In germline, CDR1 is SGHVS, CDR2 FQNEAQ. V was shortened by 1 base and J by 7 bases, with 7 bases between the two germline ends. The CDR3 has 13 amino acids.